This T cell receptor (beta chain) was documented in a study of shared clonotypes between healthy human individuals. In the study overall: The donor group consisted of a couple of women and a few men, aged 18 to 49. CD4 naive and memory got three plates each, CD8 naive two, CD8 memory one. Study findings and constraints: Clonotypes not shared had lower generation probabilities than those common to all four donors.

CD4+ cells yielded CD45RA+ naive and CD45RA-negative memory subsets. As regards this clone: Its antigen is not identified.

Data came from immunoSEQ multiplex PCR; TCRdb stores just in-frame clones and leaves some out. The sample carries fewer than 3 million clones, roughly 90% recorded once. The material sequenced was naive CD4+ T cells from PBMCs. Subset: CD45RA+ positively selected. The sequence was obtained from a man between 18 and 35 years old in good health. Some clones in this sample may be carry-over from other donors' samples.

CDR3 DNA: TGTGCCAGCTCACCACCCTTGGGTTCCATCGGCTACACCTTC. Residues: CASSPPLGSIGYTF. The genes are TRBV18 and TRBJ1-2; D remains ambiguous. CDR3 length: 14 amino acids. Per germline, CDR1 KGHSH and CDR2 LQKENI. The V end lost 0 bases, the J end lost 8 bases, and 13 bases lay between the germline ends.